The 26 T cell receptor beta chains below all came from one sample that was sequenced in a study of CD8+ T cells in alopecia areata. The sequencing template was cDNA reverse transcribed from extracted RNA. Produced via immunoSEQ multiplex PCR; TCRdb's table is partial and in-frame only. The sample was found to contain about 300,000 clones, and every one recurs. A panel of CD4, CD8alpha, NKG2D, NKG2ACE and other markers served to sort pooled cutaneous lymph node cells. Material: CD4+ T cells sorted from a lymph node. These receptors originate from a C3H/HeJ mouse with alopecia areata. MHC haplotype here: H2-k.

This clone was seen at least ten times. Gene and germline names: mouse. The sequenced fragment ends 4 residues before the CDR3 boundary, so the rest is inferred from the germline J gene. The chain has TRBV1 and TRBJ2-1, with a tentative D call TRBD1 (5 bases). Trimming left V 2 bases short and J 3 bases short, with 8 bases between. Germline V gives CDR1 NSQYPW, CDR2 LRSPGD (reference sequence). This CDR3 has 14 residues. The CDR3 protein is CTCSARTSYAEQFF. CDR3 DNA (partial): TGCACCTGCAGTGCAAGGACATCCTATGCT.

Comment on this clone: Germline and genes: mouse. The CDR3 goes on 4 residues after the read ends, and that part is filled in from the germline J gene. The chain employs TRBV13-3 and TRBJ1-2; D perhaps matches TRBD1 (5 bases). The CDR3 is 15 amino acids. Deletions cut 4 bases from V and 0 bases from J, with 13 bases between. Per germline, CDR1 NNHDY and CDR2 SYVADS. CDR3 protein: CASSRTSASNSDYTF. The CDR3 DNA, read in part, is TGTGCCAGCAGTCGGACATCGGCCTCAAACTCC.

Of note for this clone: The genes are named according to mouse. The read ends 4 residues early relative to the CDR3; the germline J gene fills the gap. V is TRBV1 and J is TRBJ2-2, with 8 bases fitting TRBD1. This CDR3 has 15 amino acids. Germline V CDR1 and CDR2: NSQYPW, LRSPGD (reference sequence). J lost 4 bases, V lost 1 base, and 2 bases had no gene match. The covered CDR3 bases are TGCACCTGCAGTGCAGTACAGGGGGGCACCGGG. This encodes CTCSAVQGGTG. The CDR3 as a whole reads CTCSAVQGGTGQLYF.

Notes on this clone: Gene names are mouse gene names. The CDR3 extends 4 residues past the end of the read, so its final part is completed from the germline J gene. The rearrangement joins TRBV5 to TRBJ2-7; D might be TRBD1 (6 bases). This CDR3 is built from 15 residues. Germline V lookup: CDR1 LGHNA, CDR2 YNLKQL (reference sequence). Trimming removed 2 bases at V and 0 bases at J, with 11 bases between. The part of the CDR3 DNA that was read is TGTGCCAGCAGCCAAAACACAGGGCTCTCCTAT. Amino acid sequence: CASSQNTGLSY. The CDR3, in full, reads CASSQNTGLSYEQYF.

Details on this clone: Gene names denote mouse genes. The sequenced fragment ends 4 residues before the CDR3 boundary, so the rest is inferred from the germline J gene. The chain couples TRBV13-3 to TRBJ2-3; TRBD1 is a possible D gene (5 bases). From germline, CDR1 is NNHDY and CDR2 SYVADS. The CDR3 loop spans 16 amino acids. Deletions cut 0 bases from V and 1 base from J, with 12 bases between. The CDR3 DNA, read in part, is TGTGCCAGCAGTGATGCGCGCAGGGATGGTGCAGAA. Its translation is CASSDARRDGAE. The full CDR3 is CASSDARRDGAETLYF.

Details on this clone: Gene names denote mouse genes. Coverage ceases 4 residues before the CDR3 finishes, and the germline J gene fills in the end. The V and J genes are TRBV31 and TRBJ2-3; 9 bases line up with TRBD2. The CDR3 spans 16 residues. Germline V gene lookup returns CDR1 GKSSPN and CDR2 SITVG. V lost 3 bases to trimming and J lost 0 bases; unmatched junction nucleotides: 7. CDR3 residues: CAWSQGTGSSAETLYF. Partial CDR3 DNA: TGTGCCTGGAGCCAAGGGACTGGGTCTAGTGCAGAA.

This clone was seen only a few times. The genes and germline here are from mouse. The read stops 4 residues short of the end of the CDR3; the missing end is completed from the germline J gene. The gene calls are TRBV13-1 and TRBJ1-1; 8 nucleotides match TRBD1. Germline V lookup: CDR1 NSHNY, CDR2 SYGAGN. CDR3 size: 13 residues. The CDR3 sequence is CASSEQGAREVFF. The part of the CDR3 DNA that was read is TGTGCCAGCAGTGAGCAGGGGGCGCGA.

Details on this clone: Genes and germline are mouse. The CDR3 end is not reached by the read, which stops 4 residues before it; the germline J gene fills it in. The V and J genes are TRBV19 and TRBJ2-1; no firm D call. The CDR3 covers 14 residues. The V end was cut by 5 bases, the J end by 1 base, with 10 bases between. Germline-derived CDR1 and CDR2 are FNHDT and SITEND (reference sequence). The CDR3: CASREEQNYAEQFF. Partial CDR3 DNA: TGTGCCAGCAGAGAAGAGCAGAACTATGCT.

Details on this clone: Each gene name is a mouse one. The read stops 4 residues short of the end of the CDR3; the missing end is completed from the germline J gene. The rearrangement joins TRBV13-1 to TRBJ2-5; 11 bases align to TRBD1. The germline gives CDR1 NSHNY, CDR2 SYGAGN. Losses at the gene ends were 3 bases for V and 2 bases for J; bases not matched to a gene: 2. The CDR3 extends over 15 amino acids. The CDR3 sequence is CASSGTGGFQDTQYF. The sequenced CDR3 bases are TGTGCCAGCAGTGGGACAGGGGGCTTCCAAGAC.

This clone was counted a few times. Gene labels here are mouse ones. The CDR3 DNA, read in part, is TGTGCCTGGAGTCTAGTCTGGGGGGGTGGTGCT. Protein product: CAWSLVWGGGA. In full, the CDR3 is CAWSLVWGGGAEQFF. This chain uses TRBV31 with TRBJ2-1, with TRBD2 matching 9 bases. The read terminates 4 residues before the CDR3 end, so the remaining end is supplied by the germline J gene. CDR1 GKSSPN and CDR2 SITVG come from the germline V gene. This CDR3 comprises 15 residues. The junction had 6 bases not matched to a gene; V was cut back by 0 bases and J by 6 bases.

The table lists this clone with a few counts. The listed genes are named as in mouse. Sequencing ends 4 residues short of the CDR3 end; the germline J gene provides the rest. Other DNA sequences of this sample code for an identical CDR3. The chain is built from TRBV5 and TRBJ1-2, with 9 bases identical to TRBD1. The CDR3 runs to 15 residues. The germline V gene has CDR1 LGHNA and CDR2 YNLKQL (reference sequence). V shed 4 bases, J shed 0 bases, and the junction held 3 bases outside the gene matches. The CDR3: CASSPTGGTNSDYTF. The CDR3 bases that were read are TGTGCCAGCAGCCCGACAGGGGGAACAAACTCC.

On this clone: Each gene name is a mouse one. Sequencing ends 3 residues short of the CDR3 end; the germline J gene provides the rest. The gene calls are TRBV19 and TRBJ1-6, with a possible D match to TRBD1 (6 bases). TRBJ1-6 is known as an ORF, though its function is uncertain. CDR3 length: 15 amino acids. V was trimmed by 5 bases and J by 4 bases, leaving 13 bases between them. CDR1 and CDR2 from the germline V gene are FNHDT and SITEND (reference sequence). CDR3 DNA, as far as it was read: TGTGCCAGCAGCCTCCCGGACAGTTATAATTCGCCC. It translates to CASSLPDSYNSP. In full, the CDR3 reads CASSLPDSYNSPLYF.

As for this clone: Mouse gene names and germline throughout. The CDR3 end lies 4 residues beyond the end of the read and is filled in from the germline J gene. The chain is built from TRBV17 and TRBJ2-1; 8 bases map to TRBD2. The CDR3 runs 14 residues. CDR1 MNHDT and CDR2 YYDKIL come from the germline V gene. The part of the CDR3 DNA that was read is TGTGCTAGCAGTAGAAGGGGGGGGCGCGCT. Protein product: CASSRRGGRA. The whole CDR3 sequence reads CASSRRGGRAEQFF. Drawing the rest from reference TRBV17 and TRBJ2-1, the complete variable domain is DTTVKQNPRYKLARVGKPVNLICSQTMNHDTMYWYQKKPNQAPKLLLFYYDKILNREADTFEKFQSSRPNNSFCSLYIGSAGLEYSAMYLCASSRRGGRAEQFFGPGTRLTVL.

In regard to this clone: Gene labels here are mouse ones. The sequenced part of the CDR3 DNA is TGTGCTAGCAGTCAATCGGATCAGGGGCCGATCTCGCCC. It encodes CASSQSDQGPISP. The whole CDR3 reads CASSQSDQGPISPLYF. The rearrangement links TRBV21 to TRBJ1-6; D might be TRBD1 (6 bases). The CDR3 end lies 3 residues beyond the end of the read and is filled in from the germline J gene. TRBV21 is flagged as an ORF with uncertain function. TRBJ1-6 is noted as an ORF with a role that remains uncertain. This CDR3 has 16 residues. Trimming took off 0 bases at V and 10 bases at J, with 16 bases between the two ends.

This clone was recorded a few times. Gene names and germline refer to mouse. Other DNA sequences of this sample code for an identical CDR3. CDR3 in amino acids: CASSDALGNYAEQFF. CDR3 DNA, as far as it was read: TGTGCCAGCAGTGATGCACTGGGCAACTATGCT. The gene calls are TRBV13-1 and TRBJ2-1; perhaps TRBD2 as D (6 bases). The read terminates 4 residues ahead of where the CDR3 ends, so the germline J gene completes it. CDR3 length equals 15 residues. With 0 bases removed from V and 1 base from J, the gap between germline ends came to 8 bases. The germline gives CDR1 NSHNY, CDR2 SYGAGN.

In this sample, this clone turned up many times. Mouse gene names apply. The read ends 4 residues shy of where the CDR3 ends; the end is completed using the germline J gene. This rearrangement joins TRBV17 to TRBJ1-1; no clear D. Germline assignment: CDR1 MNHDT and CDR2 YYDKIL. V lost 2 bases, J lost 0 bases, and 7 bases lay in between. The CDR3 spans 14 residues. CDR3 DNA, as far as it was read: TGTGCTAGCAGTAGACACTTTGCAAACACA. Translating it yields CASSRHFANT. The CDR3 reads in full as CASSRHFANTEVFF. Full variable domain (outside the CDR3, taken from reference TRBV17 and TRBJ1-1): DTTVKQNPRYKLARVGKPVNLICSQTMNHDTMYWYQKKPNQAPKLLLFYYDKILNREADTFEKFQSSRPNNSFCSLYIGSAGLEYSAMYLCASSRHFANTEVFFGKGTRLTVV.

In the case of this clone: These gene names are mouse names. The read falls 4 residues short of the CDR3 end, and the missing part is taken from the germline J gene. Different DNA sequences within this sample yield the same CDR3. The chain links TRBV13-2 to TRBJ2-2, with unresolved D. From germline, CDR1 is NNHNN and CDR2 SYGAGS (reference sequence). CDR3 size: 14 residues. V was clipped by 3 bases and J by 0 bases, with 6 bases between them. The CDR3 protein is CASGGLANTGQLYF. The sequenced CDR3 bases are TGTGCCAGCGGTGGACTTGCAAACACCGGG.

Points on this clone: The germline and genes are mouse ones. CDR3 DNA (partial): TGCACCTGCAGTGCAGATCCACAGAGTGGTGCT. Protein: CTCSADPQSGA. The full CDR3 sequence reads CTCSADPQSGAEQFF. The genes are TRBV1 and TRBJ2-1; D gene uncertain. From the germline J gene comes the end of the CDR3, since the read stops 4 residues before it. CDR1 and CDR2 from the germline V gene are NSQYPW and LRSPGD (reference sequence). V was trimmed by 0 bases and J by 6 bases, leaving 12 bases between them. The CDR3 runs to 15 residues.

Turning to this clone: Gene labels here are mouse ones. The chain's CDR3 is CTCSDRVSNSDYTF. CDR3 bases read: TGCACCTGCAGTGACAGGGTCTCAAACTCC. The chain joins TRBV1 to TRBJ1-2; tentatively, D is TRBD1 (6 bases). Coverage ceases 4 residues before the CDR3 finishes, and the germline J gene fills in the end. Germline CDR1 reads NSQYPW; CDR2 reads LRSPGD (reference sequence). With 4 bases removed from V and 0 bases from J, the gap between germline ends came to 9 bases. The CDR3 extends over 14 amino acids.

This clone has only a few counts. The genes and germline here are from mouse. From the germline J gene comes the end of the CDR3, since the read stops 4 residues before it. This rearrangement joins TRBV31 to TRBJ2-2; tentatively, D is TRBD1 (6 bases). The CDR3 covers 14 residues. Per the germline V gene, CDR1 is GKSSPN and CDR2 is SITVG. Trimming shortened V by 0 bases and J by 6 bases, and 11 bases separated the two germline ends. The CDR3: CAWSLFQGSGQLYF. The sequenced part of the CDR3 DNA is TGTGCCTGGAGTCTATTTCAGGGGTCCGGG. Full variable domain (missing parts from reference TRBV31 and TRBJ2-2): AQTIHQWPVAEIKAVGSPLSLGCTIKGKSSPNLYWYWQATGGTLQQLFYSITVGQVESVVQLNLSASRPKDDQFILSTEKLLLSHSGFYLCAWSLFQGSGQLYFGEGSKLTVL.

This clone was recorded a few times. Gene names are the mouse ones. The read stops 4 residues short of the end of the CDR3; the missing end is completed from the germline J gene. The chain combines TRBV13-2 with TRBJ2-3; 10 nucleotides line up with TRBD1. This CDR3 has 14 residues. CDR1 is NNHNN and CDR2 is SYGAGS in the germline V gene (reference sequence). Trimming at V came to 5 bases and at J to 2 bases, leaving 2 bases not matched to a gene. Partial CDR3 DNA: TGTGCCAGCGGGGGGACAGGGGATGCAGAA. It codes for CASGGTGDAE. The entire CDR3 reads CASGGTGDAETLYF.

In the case of this clone: Gene and germline names: mouse. Read data end 4 residues before the CDR3 end; the end is taken from the germline J gene. This chain links TRBV1 with TRBJ2-3, with TRBD1 matching 12 bases. Germline V lookup: CDR1 NSQYPW, CDR2 LRSPGD (reference sequence). The length of the CDR3 is 15 residues. CDR3 loop: CTCSTGTGGGETLYF. The DNA read from the CDR3 is TGCACCTGCAGTACCGGGACAGGGGGCGGAGAA.

This clone was picked up a small number of times. The gene names given are mouse names. The sequence runs out 4 residues before the end of the CDR3; the remainder is reconstructed from the germline J gene. This rearrangement joins TRBV1 to TRBJ2-4; 7 nucleotides line up with TRBD1. The junction had 3 bases not matched to a gene; V was cut back by 2 bases and J by 1 base. This CDR3 contains 15 residues. From germline, CDR1 is NSQYPW and CDR2 LRSPGD (reference sequence). The CDR3 sequence: CTCSASGGGQNTLYF. CDR3 DNA, as far as it was read: TGCACCTGCAGTGCATCAGGGGGAGGTCAAAAC.

As concerns this clone: The genes and germline here are from mouse. Coverage ceases 4 residues before the CDR3 finishes, and the germline J gene fills in the end. The rearrangement joins TRBV19 to TRBJ2-7, with 7 bases lining up with TRBD1. Germline V gene data show CDR1 as FNHDT and CDR2 as SITEND (reference sequence). The CDR3 is 12 residues long. CDR3: CASTAGQYEQYF. The CDR3 DNA, read in part, is TGTGCCAGCACCGCGGGACAGTAT. The full variable domain, rest sourced from reference TRBV19 and TRBJ2-7, is GGIITQTPKFLIGQEGQKLTLKCQQNFNHDTMYWYRQDSGKGLRLIYYSITENDLQKGDLSEGYDASREKKSSFSLTVTSAQKNEMAVFLCASTAGQYEQYFGPGTRLTVL.

This clone was observed a handful of times. Genes and germline are mouse. The read falls 4 residues short of the CDR3 end, and the missing part is taken from the germline J gene. The chain is built from TRBV13-1 and TRBJ2-5; 7 bases line up with TRBD2. Germline V gene data show CDR1 as NSHNY and CDR2 as SYGAGN. This CDR3 comprises 14 residues. The CDR3 DNA, read in part, is TGTGCCAGCAGTGATGGGGGACTGAGAGAC. It translates to CASSDGGLRD. In full, the CDR3 reads CASSDGGLRDTQYF.

This clone was detected a few times. The germline and genes are mouse ones. The read ends 4 residues shy of where the CDR3 ends; the end is completed using the germline J gene. V and J are TRBV13-2 and TRBJ2-1; D perhaps matches TRBD2 (7 bases). Per the germline V gene, CDR1 is NNHNN and CDR2 is SYGAGS (reference sequence). The CDR3 runs 17 residues. V was trimmed by 1 base and J by 1 base, leaving 15 bases between them. The CDR3 bases that were read are TGTGCCAGCGGTGATCCGGCCTGGGGGCTAAACTATGCT. Translating it yields CASGDPAWGLNYA. The entire CDR3 is CASGDPAWGLNYAEQFF.